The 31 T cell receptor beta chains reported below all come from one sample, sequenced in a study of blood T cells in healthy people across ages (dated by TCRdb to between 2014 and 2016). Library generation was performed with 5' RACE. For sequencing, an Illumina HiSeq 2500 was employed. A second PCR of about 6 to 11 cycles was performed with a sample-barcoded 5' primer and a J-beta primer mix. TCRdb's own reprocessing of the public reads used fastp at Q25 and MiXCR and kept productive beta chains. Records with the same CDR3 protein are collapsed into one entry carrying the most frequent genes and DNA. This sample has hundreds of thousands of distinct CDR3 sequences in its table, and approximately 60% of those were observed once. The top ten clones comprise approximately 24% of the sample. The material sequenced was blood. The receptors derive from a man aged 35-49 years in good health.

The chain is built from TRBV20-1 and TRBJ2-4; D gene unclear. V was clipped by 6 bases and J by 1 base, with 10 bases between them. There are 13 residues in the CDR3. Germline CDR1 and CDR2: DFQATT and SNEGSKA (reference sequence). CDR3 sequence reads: CSAPTQAKNIQYF. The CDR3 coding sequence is TGCAGTGCCCCGACTCAGGCCAAAAACATTCAGTACTTC.

The CDR3 spells CASSVSWTSRETRYF. As DNA, the CDR3 is TGTGCCAGCAGCGTCTCCTGGACTAGCCGGGAGACCCGGTACTTC. The chain has TRBV9 and TRBJ2-7; 8 bases line up with TRBD2. The CDR3 consists of 15 residues. V shed 2 bases and J 12 bases; nucleotides not matched to a gene: 16. CDR1 is SGDLS and CDR2 is YYNGEE in the germline V gene.

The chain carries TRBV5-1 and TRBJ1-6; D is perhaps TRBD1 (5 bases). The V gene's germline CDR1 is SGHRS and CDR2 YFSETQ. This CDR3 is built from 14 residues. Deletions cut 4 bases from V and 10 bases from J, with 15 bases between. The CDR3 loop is CASSQDIEVSPLHF. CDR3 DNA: TGCGCCAGCAGCCAGGACATCGAAGTCTCACCCCTCCACTTT.

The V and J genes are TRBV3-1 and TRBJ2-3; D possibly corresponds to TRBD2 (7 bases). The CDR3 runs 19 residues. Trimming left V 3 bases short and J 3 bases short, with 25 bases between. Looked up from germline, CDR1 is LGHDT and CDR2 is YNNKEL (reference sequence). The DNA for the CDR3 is TGTGCCAGCAGCCACAAAGACTCTGGCAGGGGAGGGCAAACAGATACGCAGTATTTT. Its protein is CASSHKDSGRGGQTDTQYF.

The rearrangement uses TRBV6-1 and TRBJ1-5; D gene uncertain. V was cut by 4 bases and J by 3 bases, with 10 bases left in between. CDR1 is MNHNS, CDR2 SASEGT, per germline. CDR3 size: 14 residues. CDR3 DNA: TGTGCCAGCAGTGCCGTCAGGAACAATCAGCCCCAGCATTTT. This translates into CASSAVRNNQPQHF.

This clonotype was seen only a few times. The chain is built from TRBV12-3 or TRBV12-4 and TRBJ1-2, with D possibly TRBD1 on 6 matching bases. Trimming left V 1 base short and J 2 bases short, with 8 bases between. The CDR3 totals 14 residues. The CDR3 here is CASSLGGHNYGYTF. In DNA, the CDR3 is TGTGCCAGCAGTTTAGGGGGGCACAACTATGGCTACACCTTC.

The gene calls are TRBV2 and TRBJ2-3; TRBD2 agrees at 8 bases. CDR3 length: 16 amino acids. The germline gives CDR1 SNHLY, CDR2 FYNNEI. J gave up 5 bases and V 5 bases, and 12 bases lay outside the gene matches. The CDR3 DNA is TGTGCCAGCAGTTACGGGACTAGTCGGAATGGAGATACGCAGTATTTT. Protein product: CASSYGTSRNGDTQYF.

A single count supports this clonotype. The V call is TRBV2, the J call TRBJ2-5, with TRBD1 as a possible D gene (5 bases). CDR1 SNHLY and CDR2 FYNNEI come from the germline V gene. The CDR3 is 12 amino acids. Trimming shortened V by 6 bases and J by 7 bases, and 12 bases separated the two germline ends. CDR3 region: CASRIGQGTQYF. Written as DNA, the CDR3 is TGTGCCAGCAGGATAGGGCAGGGGACCCAGTACTTC.

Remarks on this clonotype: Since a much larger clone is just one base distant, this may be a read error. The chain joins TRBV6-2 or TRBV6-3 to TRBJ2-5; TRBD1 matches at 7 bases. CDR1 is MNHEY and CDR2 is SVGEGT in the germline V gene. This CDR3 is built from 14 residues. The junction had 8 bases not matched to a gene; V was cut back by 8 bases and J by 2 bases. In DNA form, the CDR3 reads TGTGCCAGCGGTGAACCGGGACAGCAAGAGACCCAGTACTTC. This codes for CASGEPGQQETQYF.

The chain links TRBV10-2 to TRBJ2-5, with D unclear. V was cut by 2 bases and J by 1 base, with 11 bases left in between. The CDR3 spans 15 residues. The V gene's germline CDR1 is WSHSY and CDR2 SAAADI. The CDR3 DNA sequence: TGCGCCAGCAGTGAGAATTCCAGGCCCCAAGAGACCCAGTACTTC. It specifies CASSENSRPQETQYF.

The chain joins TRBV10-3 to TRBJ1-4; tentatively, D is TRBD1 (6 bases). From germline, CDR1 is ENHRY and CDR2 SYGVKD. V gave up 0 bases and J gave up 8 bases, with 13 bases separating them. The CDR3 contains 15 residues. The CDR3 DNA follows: TGTGCCATCAGTGAGTCGCGGACAGAGGGGGAAAAACTGTTTTTT. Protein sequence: CAISESRTEGEKLFF.

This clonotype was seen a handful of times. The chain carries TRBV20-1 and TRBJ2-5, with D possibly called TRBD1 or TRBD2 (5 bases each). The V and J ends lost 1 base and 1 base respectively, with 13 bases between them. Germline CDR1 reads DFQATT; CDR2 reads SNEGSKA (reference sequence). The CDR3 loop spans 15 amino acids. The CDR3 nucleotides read TGCAGTGCTAGAGTCCCAGGGACCATCCAAGAGACCCAGTACTTC. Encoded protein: CSARVPGTIQETQYF.

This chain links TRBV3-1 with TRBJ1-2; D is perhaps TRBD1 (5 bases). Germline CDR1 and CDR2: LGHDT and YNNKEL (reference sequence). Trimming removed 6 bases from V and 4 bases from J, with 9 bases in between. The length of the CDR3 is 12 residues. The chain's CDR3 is CASRGLSYGYTF. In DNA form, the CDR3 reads TGTGCCAGCAGGGGGCTATCCTATGGCTACACCTTC.

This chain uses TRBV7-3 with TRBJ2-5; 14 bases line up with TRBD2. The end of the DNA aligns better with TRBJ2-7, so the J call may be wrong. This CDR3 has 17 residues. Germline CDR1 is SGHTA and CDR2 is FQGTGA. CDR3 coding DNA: TGTGCCAGCAGCCGCATTCCGGGACTAGCGGGAGTAGCCGAGCAGTACTTC. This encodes CASSRIPGLAGVAEQYF.

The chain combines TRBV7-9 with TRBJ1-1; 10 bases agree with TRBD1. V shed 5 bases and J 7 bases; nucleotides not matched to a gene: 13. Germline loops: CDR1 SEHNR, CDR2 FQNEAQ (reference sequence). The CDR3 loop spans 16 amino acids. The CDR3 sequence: CASSLTSGTGAGEAFF. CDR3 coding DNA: TGTGCCAGCAGCCTAACGTCCGGGACAGGGGCAGGTGAAGCTTTCTTT.

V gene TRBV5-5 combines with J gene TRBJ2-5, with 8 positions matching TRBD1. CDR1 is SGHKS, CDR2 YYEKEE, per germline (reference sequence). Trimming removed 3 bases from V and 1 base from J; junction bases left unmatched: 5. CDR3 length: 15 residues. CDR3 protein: CASSSTGGFQETQYF. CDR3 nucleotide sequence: TGTGCCAGCAGCTCCACAGGGGGATTCCAAGAGACCCAGTACTTC.

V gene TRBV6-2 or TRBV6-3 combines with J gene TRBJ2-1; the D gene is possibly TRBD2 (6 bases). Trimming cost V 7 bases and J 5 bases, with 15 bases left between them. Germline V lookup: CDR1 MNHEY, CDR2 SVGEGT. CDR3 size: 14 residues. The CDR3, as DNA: TGTGCCAGCACCCTTCGACTAGGGAACAATGAGCAGTTCTTC. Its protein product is CASTLRLGNNEQFF.

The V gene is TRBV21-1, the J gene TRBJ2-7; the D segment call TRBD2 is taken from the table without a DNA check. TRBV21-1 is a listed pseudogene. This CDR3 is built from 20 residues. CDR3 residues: CASSWGGLADDESSYNEQYF. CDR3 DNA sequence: TGTGCCAGCAGTTGGGGTGGACTAGCGGACGACGAGAGCTCCTACAATGAGCAGTACTTC.

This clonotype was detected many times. In DNA, the CDR3 is TGCAGCGTTGATGGGGGTTCGGCCTACGAGCAGTACTTC. Amino acid sequence: CSVDGGSAYEQYF. The rearrangement joins TRBV29-1 to TRBJ2-7; either TRBD1 or TRBD2 may supply D (5 bases each). The V end was cut by 3 bases, the J end by 2 bases, with 11 bases between. The CDR3 runs to 13 residues. Germline V gene sequence: CDR1 SQVTM, CDR2 ANQGSEA.

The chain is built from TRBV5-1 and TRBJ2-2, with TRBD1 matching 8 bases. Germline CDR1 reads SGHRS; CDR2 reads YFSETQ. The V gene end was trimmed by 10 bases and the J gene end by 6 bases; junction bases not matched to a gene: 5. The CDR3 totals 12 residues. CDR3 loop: CAAMDRAGELFF. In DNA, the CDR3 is TGCGCCGCGATGGACAGGGCCGGGGAGCTGTTTTTT.

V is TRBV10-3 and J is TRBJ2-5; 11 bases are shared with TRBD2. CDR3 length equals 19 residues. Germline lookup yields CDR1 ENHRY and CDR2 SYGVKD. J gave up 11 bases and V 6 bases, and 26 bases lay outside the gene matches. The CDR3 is CAISDTIDSGRASDNEQYF. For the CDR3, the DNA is TGTGCCATCAGCGATACCATCGATAGCGGGAGGGCCTCAGACAATGAGCAGTACTTC.

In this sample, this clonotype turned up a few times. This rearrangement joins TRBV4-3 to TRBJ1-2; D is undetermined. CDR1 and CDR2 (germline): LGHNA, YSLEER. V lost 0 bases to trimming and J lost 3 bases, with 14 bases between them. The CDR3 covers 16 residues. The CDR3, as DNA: TGCGCCAGCAGCCAAGAACCGCGGGCAGCCGACTATGGCTACACCTTC. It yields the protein CASSQEPRAADYGYTF.

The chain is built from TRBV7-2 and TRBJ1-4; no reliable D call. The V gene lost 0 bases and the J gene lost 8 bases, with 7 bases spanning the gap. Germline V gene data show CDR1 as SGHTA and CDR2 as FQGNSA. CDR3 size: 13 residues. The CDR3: CASSLATAEKLFF. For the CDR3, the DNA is TGTGCCAGCAGCTTAGCGACGGCGGAAAAACTGTTTTTT.

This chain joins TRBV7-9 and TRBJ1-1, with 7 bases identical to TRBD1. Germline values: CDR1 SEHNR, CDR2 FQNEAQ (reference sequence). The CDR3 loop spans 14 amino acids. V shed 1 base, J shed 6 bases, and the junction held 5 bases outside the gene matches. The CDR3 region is CASSLGGTDSEAFF. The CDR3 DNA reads TGTGCCAGCAGCTTAGGGGGGACAGACTCTGAAGCTTTCTTT.

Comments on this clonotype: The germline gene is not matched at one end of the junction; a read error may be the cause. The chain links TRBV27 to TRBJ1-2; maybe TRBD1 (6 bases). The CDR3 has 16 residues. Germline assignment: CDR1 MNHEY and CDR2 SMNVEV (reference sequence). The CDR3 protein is CASTLWADRNNYGYTF. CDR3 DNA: TGTGCCAGCACTTTATGGGCGGACAGAAATAACTATGGCTACACCTTC.

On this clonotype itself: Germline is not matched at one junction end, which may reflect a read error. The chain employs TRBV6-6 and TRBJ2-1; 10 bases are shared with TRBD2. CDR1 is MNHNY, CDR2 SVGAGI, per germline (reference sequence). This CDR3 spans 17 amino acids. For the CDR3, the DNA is TGTGCCAGCAGTTACTCACCTCTAGCGGGGGTATACAGTGAGCAGTTCTTC. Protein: CASSYSPLAGVYSEQFF.

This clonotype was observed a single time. The CDR3 coding sequence is TGCAGTGCTCCGCAATGGGGACAGGGGGGAAGGGTAGGGAATTCACCCCTCCACTTT. It codes for CSAPQWGQGGRVGNSPLHF. The genes are TRBV20-1 and TRBJ1-6; TRBD1 matches at 11 bases. The trim removed 5 bases at V and 7 bases at J, leaving 19 bases unmatched. Germline CDR1 DFQATT, CDR2 SNEGSKA (reference sequence). The CDR3 is 19 residues long.

The CDR3 reads CSAFSGEAVEQYF. The CDR3, as DNA: TGCAGTGCTTTTAGCGGGGAGGCGGTCGAGCAGTACTTC. The rearrangement uses TRBV20-1 and TRBJ2-4; 8 nucleotides line up with TRBD2. The DNA matches TRBJ2-7 better at its end, which makes the J call doubtful. The CDR3 sequence is 13 residues long. CDR1 is DFQATT, CDR2 SNEGSKA, per germline (reference sequence).

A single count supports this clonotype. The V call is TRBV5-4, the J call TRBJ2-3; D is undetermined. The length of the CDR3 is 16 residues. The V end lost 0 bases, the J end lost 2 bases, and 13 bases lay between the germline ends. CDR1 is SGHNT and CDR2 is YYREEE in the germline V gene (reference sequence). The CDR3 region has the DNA TGTGCCAGCAGCTTGGACTGGGGATCTAACACAGATACGCAGTATTTT. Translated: CASSLDWGSNTDTQYF.

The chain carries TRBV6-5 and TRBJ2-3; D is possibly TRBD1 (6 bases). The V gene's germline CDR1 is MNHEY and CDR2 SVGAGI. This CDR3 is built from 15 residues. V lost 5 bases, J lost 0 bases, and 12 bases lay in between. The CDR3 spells CASSVRGPSTDTQYF. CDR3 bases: TGTGCCAGCAGTGTCAGGGGACCTAGCACAGATACGCAGTATTTT.

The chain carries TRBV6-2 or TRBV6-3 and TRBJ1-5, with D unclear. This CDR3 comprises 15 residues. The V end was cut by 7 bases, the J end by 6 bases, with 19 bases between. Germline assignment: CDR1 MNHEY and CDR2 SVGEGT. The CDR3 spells CASTSTLMGSQPQHF. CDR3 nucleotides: TGTGCCAGCACCTCGACCTTGATGGGGTCTCAGCCCCAGCATTTT.